The 21 T cell receptor beta chains in this list originate from one sample, sequenced in a study of long-term antiretroviral therapy in people with HIV. Investigators performed immunoSEQ version v3.0 at survey level. The data were produced by immunoSEQ multiplex PCR, yet TCRdb's version contains in-frame clones alone and is incomplete. The table includes about 35,000 clones, approximately 75% detected once. The specimen comprised unsorted PBMCs, sampled 3 years after starting antiretroviral therapy. These receptors originate from a man between 50 and 59 years old with HIV.

The rearrangement joins TRBV6-6 to TRBJ2-2; D possibly corresponds to TRBD2 (6 bases). The length of the CDR3 is 13 residues. Germline assignment: CDR1 MNHNY and CDR2 SVGAGI (reference sequence). V dropped 8 bases and J dropped 1 base, with 8 bases sitting between them. The CDR3: CASLRGNTGELFF. In DNA form, the CDR3 reads TGTGCCAGCTTGCGGGGGAACACCGGGGAGCTGTTTTTT.

This sequence joins TRBV18 and TRBJ2-7; D not certain. The CDR3 loop spans 13 amino acids. Germline CDR1 and CDR2: KGHSH and LQKENI. V was cut by 6 bases and J by 2 bases, with 11 bases left in between. CDR3 sequence reads: CASSQDGTYEQYF. The CDR3 nucleotides read TGTGCCAGCTCCCAGGACGGAACCTACGAGCAGTACTTC.

Written as DNA, the CDR3 is TGTGCCAGCAGAGGTGGACAGGGGAGGGGTAATTCACCCCTCCACTTT. Protein: CASRGGQGRGNSPLHF. V and J are TRBV6-6 and TRBJ1-6; 9 bases are a match to TRBD1. In germline, CDR1 is MNHNY, CDR2 SVGAGI (reference sequence). This CDR3 has 16 amino acids. V lost 6 bases and J lost 6; bases outside the gene matches: 9.

V is TRBV7-9 and J is TRBJ2-1; 11 nucleotides agree with TRBD2. The CDR3 is 19 amino acids. Germline V CDR1 and CDR2: SEHNR, FQNEAQ (reference sequence). Losses at the gene ends were 0 bases for V and 0 bases for J; bases not matched to a gene: 7. In DNA form, the CDR3 reads TGTGCCAGCAGCTTAGCCCTAGCGGGAGGCCCGGGCTCCTACAATGAGCAGTTCTTC. As protein: CASSLALAGGPGSYNEQFF.

The rearrangement joins TRBV4-2 to TRBJ1-1; TRBD1 matches 7 bases. V was pared by 1 base and J by 0 bases, with 8 bases of the junction left unmatched. This CDR3 is 17 amino acids long. Germline loops: CDR1 LGHNA, CDR2 YNFKEQ. As DNA, the CDR3 is TGTGCCAGCAGCCAAGTCGGAGGGGGCCTAATGAACACTGAAGCTTTCTTT. This codes for CASSQVGGGLMNTEAFF.

This clone was detected a few times. J is TRBJ2-1 and V is TRBV5-4; D is ambiguous. Trimming shortened V by 5 bases and J by 7 bases, and 10 bases separated the two germline ends. CDR1 is SGHNT and CDR2 is YYREEE in the germline V gene (reference sequence). The CDR3 runs to 12 residues. CDR3 in amino acids: CASRYISNEQFF. Written as DNA, the CDR3 is TGTGCCAGCAGATATATCAGTAATGAGCAGTTCTTC.

The rearrangement joins TRBV11-2 to TRBJ2-2, with 7 bases identical to TRBD2. Germline V CDR1 and CDR2: SGHAT, FQNNGV. The CDR3 runs to 17 residues. The J segment lost 0 bases and the V segment lost 5 bases, leaving 9 bases of the junction unmatched. The CDR3: CASSVPTGLANTGELFF. CDR3 sequence (DNA): TGTGCCAGCAGCGTACCAACCGGACTAGCGAACACCGGGGAGCTGTTTTTT.

The chain employs TRBV5-1 and TRBJ2-5; D is perhaps TRBD1 or TRBD2 (7 bases each). In germline, CDR1 is SGHRS, CDR2 YFSETQ. The CDR3 loop spans 14 amino acids. Trimming removed 3 bases at V and 1 base at J, with 10 bases between. Written as DNA, the CDR3 is TGCGCCAGCAGCTCAGGGGGGGGCCAAGAGACCCAGTACTTC. The encoded protein is CASSSGGGQETQYF.

The rearrangement uses TRBV6-1 and TRBJ1-2; D gene unclear. The CDR3 runs to 14 residues. Per the germline V gene, CDR1 is MNHNS and CDR2 is SASEGT. Trimming stripped 4 bases from V and 2 bases from J, with 11 bases between. CDR3 sequence: CASSVGTTNYGYTF. CDR3 DNA: TGTGCCAGCAGTGTCGGTACCACCAACTATGGCTACACCTTC.

CDR3 loop: CASSLWNEQFF. CDR3 in DNA: TGTGCCAGCAGTTTATGGAATGAGCAGTTCTTC. This rearrangement joins TRBV28 to TRBJ2-1, with unresolved D. Trimming shortened V by 0 bases and J by 7 bases, and 1 base separated the two germline ends. CDR3 length equals 11 residues. The germline CDR1 and CDR2 sequences are MDHEN and SYDVKM.

This chain connects TRBV5-6 to TRBJ2-3, with D perhaps TRBD1 (5 bases). V lost 6 bases to trimming and J lost 7 bases, with 12 bases between them. This CDR3 is built from 12 residues. Germline CDR1 is SGHDT and CDR2 is YYEEEE. Written as DNA, the CDR3 is TGTGCCAGCACCACAGGTTCTTATACGCAGTATTTT. Translated: CASTTGSYTQYF.

J is TRBJ2-7 and V is TRBV7-8; TRBD2 matches at 9 bases. The CDR3 totals 17 residues. Germline assignment: CDR1 SGHVS and CDR2 FQNEAQ. The trim removed 3 bases at V and 4 bases at J, leaving 13 bases unmatched. This CDR3 reads CASSFGVWRGGRYEQYF. As DNA, the CDR3 is TGTGCCAGCAGCTTCGGGGTCTGGCGGGGGGGCAGATACGAGCAGTACTTC.

The rearrangement joins TRBV28 to TRBJ2-7, with 10 positions matching TRBD2. The CDR3 sequence is 14 residues long. The V and J ends lost 6 bases and 4 bases, in that order; junction bases with no gene match: 6. Germline V lookup: CDR1 MDHEN, CDR2 SYDVKM. In nucleotides, the CDR3 is TGTGCCAGCAGAGGAGCGGGAGGGCCGTACGAGCAGTACTTC. Translation: CASRGAGGPYEQYF.

CDR3 DNA sequence: TGTGCCAGCAGCGTAGCTCTCGACAGGGGCACTGAAGCTTTCTTT. This sequence encodes CASSVALDRGTEAFF. The chain has TRBV9 and TRBJ1-1; 8 bases line up with TRBD1. The CDR3 length is 15 residues. The germline V gene encodes CDR1 SGDLS and CDR2 YYNGEE. Trimming removed 0 bases from V and 4 bases from J; junction bases left unmatched: 5.

There are a few counts of this clone. The chain has TRBV6-5 and TRBJ1-2; D is uncertain. Trimming cost V 6 bases and J 5 bases, with 19 bases left between them. This CDR3 contains 15 residues. Germline V lookup: CDR1 MNHEY, CDR2 SVGAGI. The CDR3 coding sequence is TGTGCCAGCAGATTGGACCGGGGTCCGGGATATGGCTACACCTTC. Amino acids: CASRLDRGPGYGYTF.

The rearrangement links TRBV19 to TRBJ2-2, with no clear D. This CDR3 region has 16 residues. The germline V gene has CDR1 LNHDA and CDR2 SQIVND (reference sequence). V was clipped by 3 bases and J by 1 base, with 12 bases between them. The CDR3: CASSITGSLNTGELFF. As DNA, the CDR3 is TGTGCCAGTAGTATCACGGGTAGTTTGAACACCGGGGAGCTGTTTTTT.

This clone has a single count. V gene TRBV7-2 combines with J gene TRBJ1-5; D is unclear. The CDR3 has 13 residues. Trimming took 3 bases from V and 7 from J, leaving 10 bases between them. Germline-derived CDR1 and CDR2 are SGHTA and FQGNSA. The CDR3 reads CASSFGDGQPQHF. In DNA form, the CDR3 reads TGTGCCAGCAGCTTCGGAGACGGACAGCCCCAGCATTTT.

The chain joins TRBV7-9 to TRBJ2-1; D tentatively fits TRBD1 or TRBD2 (5 bases each). Germline CDR1 reads SEHNR; CDR2 reads FQNEAQ (reference sequence). V was shortened by 6 bases and J by 5 bases, with 14 bases between the two germline ends. The CDR3 is made up of 14 amino acids. DNA for the CDR3: TGTGCCAGCAGATCTCCCCGAGGGGACAATGAGCAGTTCTTC. Amino acid sequence: CASRSPRGDNEQFF. The variable domain in full, completed from reference TRBV7-9 and TRBJ2-1, reads DTGVSQNPRHKITKRGQNVTFRCDPISEHNRLYWYRQTLGQGPEFLTYFQNEAQLEKSRLLSDRFSAERPKGSFSTLEIQRTEQGDSAMYLCASRSPRGDNEQFFGPGTRLTVL.

This sequence joins TRBV10-3 and TRBJ2-7; possibly TRBD2 for D (7 bases). The CDR3 loop spans 15 amino acids. Trimming removed 3 bases from V and 2 bases from J, with 14 bases in between. Germline CDR1 reads ENHRY; CDR2 reads SYGVKD. CDR3 bases: TGTGCCATCAGTGAAGAGGAGGGGGGGCCCTACGAGCAGTACTTC. Amino acid sequence: CAISEEEGGPYEQYF.

There are a few counts of this clone. The chain combines TRBV5-1 with TRBJ2-6; D unclear. Germline CDR1 reads SGHRS; CDR2 reads YFSETQ. The CDR3 is 14 amino acids. The V and J ends lost 3 bases and 0 bases respectively, with 4 bases between them. Here the CDR3 DNA reads TGCGCCAGCAGCTACGGCTCTGGGGCCAACGTCCTGACTTTC. Translation: CASSYGSGANVLTF. Looking up the rest from reference TRBV5-1 and TRBJ2-6 gives the full variable domain: KAGVTQTPRYLIKTRGQQVTLSCSPISGHRSVSWYQQTPGQGLQFLFEYFSETQRNKGNFPGRFSGRQFSNSRSEMNVSTLELGDSALYLCASSYGSGANVLTFGAGSRLTVL.

The chain couples TRBV5-4 to TRBJ1-1; the D gene is possibly TRBD1 (6 bases). CDR3 length equals 13 residues. The V end was cut by 5 bases, the J end by 3 bases, with 11 bases between. Germline loops: CDR1 SGHNT, CDR2 YYREEE (reference sequence). The CDR3 sequence is CASRSGTYTEAFF. The CDR3 DNA sequence: TGTGCCAGCAGATCCGGGACATACACTGAAGCTTTCTTT.